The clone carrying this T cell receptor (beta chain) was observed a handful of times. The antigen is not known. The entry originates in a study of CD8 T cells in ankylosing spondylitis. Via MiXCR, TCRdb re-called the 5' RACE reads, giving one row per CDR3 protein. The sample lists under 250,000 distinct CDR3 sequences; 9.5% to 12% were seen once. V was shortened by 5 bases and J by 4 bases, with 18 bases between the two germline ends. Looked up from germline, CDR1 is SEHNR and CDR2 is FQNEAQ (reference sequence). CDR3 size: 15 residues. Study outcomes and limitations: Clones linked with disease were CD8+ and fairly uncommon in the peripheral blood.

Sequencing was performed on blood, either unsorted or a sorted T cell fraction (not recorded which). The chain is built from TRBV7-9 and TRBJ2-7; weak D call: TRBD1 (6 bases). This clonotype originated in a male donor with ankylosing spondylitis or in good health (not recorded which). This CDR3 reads CASSRAVAGDYEQYF. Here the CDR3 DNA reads TGTGCCAGCAGCCGAGCGGTGGCAGGGGATTACGAGCAGTACTTC.